What follows is one TCR beta chain and its context. What it recognizes is unknown. The CDR3 has 13 amino acids. Germline V gives CDR1 LNHDA, CDR2 SQIVND (reference sequence). V lost 7 bases to trimming and J lost 2 bases, with 9 bases between them. The data were obtained in a study of cytomegalovirus exposure and HLA in healthy donors. Overall study results and limits: Prior analysis indicated that the majority of TCR beta V segments exhibited productivity approximately 87% or approximately 30% of the time. The later analysis indicated that the majority of CMV-associated TCR beta chains appeared HLA-restricted. V- and J-gene trimming of TCR beta was linked (in a later analysis) to a missense DCLRE1C variant. The study designated about 160 TCR beta chains cytomegalovirus-associated.

The PCR ran on 60 Vbeta and 13 Jbeta primers. Clones were read by immunoSEQ multiplex PCR, and TCRdb kept only the in-frame ones, dropping some. The sample lists approximately 110,000 clones; approximately 72% were seen once. The clonotype comes from a man in his thirties or forties in good health and CMV-seronegative. Sequencing used PBMCs. The chain carries TRBV19 and TRBJ2-1, with a weak D call TRBD2 (5 bases). Here the CDR3 DNA reads TGTGCCAGTACCGGAGGAGCCTACAATGAGCAGTTCTTC. This translates into CASTGGAYNEQFF.